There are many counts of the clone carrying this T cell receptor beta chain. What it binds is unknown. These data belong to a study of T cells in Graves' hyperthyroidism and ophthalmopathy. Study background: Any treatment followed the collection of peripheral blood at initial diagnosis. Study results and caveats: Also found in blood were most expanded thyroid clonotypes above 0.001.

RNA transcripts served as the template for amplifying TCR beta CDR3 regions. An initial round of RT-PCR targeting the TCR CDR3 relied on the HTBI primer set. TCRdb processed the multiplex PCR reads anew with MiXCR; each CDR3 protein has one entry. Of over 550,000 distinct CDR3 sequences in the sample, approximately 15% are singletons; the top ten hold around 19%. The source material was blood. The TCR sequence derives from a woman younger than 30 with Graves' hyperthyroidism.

The CDR3 DNA sequence: TGTGCCAGCAGTCAGGGGGTCTCCTACGAGCAGTACTTC. Protein: CASSQGVSYEQYF. V and J are TRBV6-1 and TRBJ2-7; 7 bases align to TRBD1. The CDR3 has 13 amino acids. CDR1 is MNHNS and CDR2 is SASEGT in the germline V gene. V shed 5 bases and J 0 bases; nucleotides not matched to a gene: 1.